The rows below give T cell receptor beta chains drawn from one sample of a study of OX40 agonist ivuxolimab in advanced cancers. Profiled with immunoSEQ multiplex PCR; TCRdb holds only in-frame clones, not every one. The sample includes roughly 49,000 clones, roughly 86% of them seen just once. Here the sequenced sample was CD4+ or CD8+ T cells sorted from blood, taken in a trial of the OX40 agonist ivuxolimab. The source of these receptors is an adult with an advanced solid tumor such as melanoma, head and neck, liver or kidney cancer. Each CDR3 is given with its conserved first and last residue. A D gene is named only where the DNA matches it firmly. Part of the rows lack a size; the others show once, few, many or a class for expanded clones.

v_gene	j_gene	abundance	d_gene	CDR3aa	CDR3nt
TRBV28	TRBJ2-6	-	-	CASSLTGLPSGANVLTF	TGTGCCAGCAGTTTAACGGGACTCCCCTCTGGGGCCAACGTCCTGACTTTC
TRBV6-1	TRBJ2-5	-	TRBD2	CASSDGLAGLQYF	TGTGCCAGCAGTGATGGACTAGCGGGGCTCCAGTACTTC
TRBV15	TRBJ1-1	-	TRBD1	CATSRGQGAGMNTEAFF	TGTGCCACCAGCAGAGGACAGGGGGCGGGAATGAACACTGAAGCTTTCTTT
TRBV2	TRBJ1-1	-	TRBD1	CASRGTEANTEAFF	TGTGCCAGCAGGGGGACAGAGGCGAACACTGAAGCTTTCTTT
TRBV12-2	TRBJ2-3	-	-	CASRLSREGTDTQYF	TGTGCAAGTCGCTTATCGCGGGAGGGCACAGATACGCAGTATTTT
TRBV5-1	TRBJ2-3	-	-	CASQGRMSTDTQYF	TGCGCCAGCCAGGGCAGAATGAGCACAGATACGCAGTATTTT
TRBV7-2	TRBJ2-7	-	-	CASSLSSGAREQYF	TGTGCCAGCAGCTTAAGTAGCGGCGCTCGCGAGCAGTACTTC
TRBV7-9	TRBJ1-2	few	-	CASSLVRDGYTF	TGTGCCAGCAGCTTAGTGAGGGATGGCTACACCTTC
TRBV30	TRBJ1-2	-	TRBD1	CAWSGDRVDYGYTF	TGTGCCTGGAGTGGAGACAGGGTCGACTATGGCTACACCTTC
TRBV28	TRBJ2-7	-	TRBD2	CASSLGGITISEQYF	TGTGCCAGCAGTTTGGGAGGGATTACAATCAGCGAGCAGTACTTC
TRBV30	TRBJ1-5	few	-	CAWTPSGGNQPQHF	TGTGCCTGGACCCCCAGCGGGGGGAATCAGCCCCAGCATTTT
TRBV23-1	TRBJ2-1	-	-	CASRLADGTDNEQFF	TGCGCCAGCAGGCTTGCGGATGGGACTGACAATGAGCAGTTCTTC
TRBV7-8	TRBJ1-2	-	-	CASSLGFANPFYGYTF	TGTGCCAGCAGCTTAGGTTTTGCCAACCCATTCTATGGCTACACCTTC
TRBV7-9	TRBJ2-7	-	-	CASSALGREQYF	TGTGCCAGCAGCGCTCTCGGGCGGGAGCAGTACTTC
TRBV6-5	TRBJ2-4	once	TRBD2	CATLAGGPKNIQYF	TGTGCCACCCTAGCGGGGGGGCCCAAAAACATTCAGTACTTC
TRBV7-9	TRBJ2-2	-	-	CASSLEGTGELFF	TGTGCCAGCAGCTTAGAGGGCACCGGGGAGCTGTTTTTT
TRBV28	TRBJ2-1	once	-	CASSTPGLGARFF	TGTGCCAGCAGTACCCCTGGTTTGGGGGCGCGGTTCTTC
TRBV10-2	TRBJ2-2	-	-	CASSQTPNTGELFF	TGCGCCAGCAGCCAGACACCGAACACCGGGGAGCTGTTTTTT
TRBV6-1	TRBJ1-4	-	TRBD1	CASIMTGTNEKLFF	TGTGCCAGCATAATGACAGGGACTAATGAAAAACTGTTTTTT
TRBV6-1	TRBJ2-1	-	-	CASSEEPRRFF	TGTGCCAGCAGTGAGGAGCCCAGGCGGTTCTTC
TRBV5-4	TRBJ2-1	-	-	CASSTLNRVFEQFF	TGTGCCAGCAGCACACTAAACCGGGTATTTGAGCAGTTCTTC
TRBV28	TRBJ2-4	-	TRBD2	CASLRGRGDIQYF	TGTGCCAGCCTACGCGGTCGGGGGGACATTCAGTACTTC
TRBV2	TRBJ1-1	-	-	CASSDISMGTEAFF	TGTGCCAGCAGTGACATCTCGATGGGCACTGAAGCTTTCTTT
TRBV4-1	TRBJ2-5	-	-	CASSQEGKQLETQYF	TGCGCCAGCAGCCAAGAAGGTAAACAGCTAGAGACCCAGTACTTC
TRBV6-1	TRBJ2-7	once	TRBD1	CASSQGTGGPEQYF	TGTGCCAGCAGTCAAGGGACAGGGGGCCCCGAGCAGTACTTC
TRBV6-1	TRBJ2-7	-	TRBD1	CASSVVTGFEQYF	TGTGCCAGCAGTGTGGTGACAGGGTTCGAGCAGTACTTC
TRBV5-6	TRBJ1-5	once	-	CASSTGREWENQPQHF	TGTGCCAGCAGCACCGGGCGTGAATGGGAAAATCAGCCCCAGCATTTT
TRBV5-6	TRBJ1-6	-	-	CASSLYLRRETESPLHF	TGTGCCAGCAGCTTGTACTTGAGGAGGGAAACAGAATCACCCCTCCACTTT
TRBV7-9	TRBJ2-1	-	-	CASSFGARIYNEQFF	TGTGCCAGCAGCTTTGGGGCCAGAATCTACAATGAGCAGTTCTTC
TRBV6-1	TRBJ2-7	once	TRBD1	CASRETGIYEQYF	TGTGCCAGCAGAGAGACAGGGATCTACGAGCAGTACTTC
TRBV5-1	TRBJ2-1	few	-	CASSLANWGGGEQFF	TGCGCCAGCAGCTTGGCCAACTGGGGGGGCGGTGAGCAGTTCTTC
TRBV7-6	TRBJ2-1	-	TRBD1	CASSAGQGLPYNEQFF	TGTGCCAGCAGCGCGGGACAGGGTCTCCCCTACAATGAGCAGTTCTTC
TRBV5-4	TRBJ2-1	-	TRBD2	CASSLKLAGANQFF	TGTGCCAGCAGCTTGAAACTAGCGGGCGCCAATCAGTTCTTC
TRBV7-6	TRBJ2-1	-	TRBD2	CASSVTSGLYNEQFF	TGTGCCAGCAGCGTGACTAGCGGACTCTACAATGAGCAGTTCTTC
TRBV6-1	TRBJ1-1	-	-	CASSEAVAGLVEAFF	TGTGCCAGCAGTGAAGCGGTAGCCGGTCTAGTTGAAGCTTTCTTT
TRBV18	TRBJ2-5	once	-	CASSRDRETQYF	TGTGCCAGCTCGCGGGACAGAGAGACCCAGTACTTC
TRBV11-2	TRBJ2-7	-	-	CASSFRSYEQYF	TGTGCCAGCAGCTTCCGCTCCTACGAGCAGTACTTC
TRBV29-1	TRBJ2-3	-	TRBD2	CSVGSLAVTDTQYF	TGCAGCGTTGGGTCCCTAGCGGTCACAGATACGCAGTATTTT
TRBV28	TRBJ1-1	-	TRBD1	CASSIRGVGAFNTEAFF	TGTGCCAGCAGTATCAGGGGGGTAGGGGCGTTCAACACTGAAGCTTTCTTT
TRBV28	TRBJ1-5	-	-	CASSFLIGQPQHF	TGTGCCAGCAGTTTCCTAATCGGGCAGCCCCAGCATTTT
TRBV10-3	TRBJ2-1	-	-	CASRLGAMVDEQFF	TGTGCCAGCCGACTTGGGGCAATGGTGGATGAGCAGTTCTTC
TRBV5-4	TRBJ1-1	few	TRBD1	CASSLDRGRVSYEAFF	TGTGCCAGCAGCCTCGACAGGGGTCGGGTATCTTATGAAGCTTTCTTT
TRBV19	TRBJ2-2	-	-	CATNGRITGELFF	TGTGCCACAAATGGCAGAATCACCGGGGAGCTGTTTTTT
TRBV5-1	TRBJ2-7	-	-	CASSLGPPRSYEQYF	TGCGCCAGCAGCTTGGGGCCCCCTCGCTCCTACGAGCAGTACTTC